One T cell receptor (beta chain) is described in this entry. These data originate in a study of cytomegalovirus exposure and HLA in healthy donors. V shed 0 bases and J shed 3 bases, with 5 bases lying between them. Per the germline V gene, CDR1 is SGHRS and CDR2 is YFSETQ. The CDR3 loop spans 13 amino acids. Assay used: immunoSEQ multiplex PCR; TCRdb lists only in-frame clones, some missing. In the table there are 250,000 to 350,000 clones, roughly 87% of which are singletons. Sequencing input: PBMCs. V and J are TRBV5-1 and TRBJ2-3; D remains ambiguous. This receptor was obtained from a woman aged 25 to 39 in good health and CMV-seropositive. The CDR3 region is CASSLGETDTQYF. DNA of the CDR3: TGCGCCAGCAGCTTGGGGGAAACAGATACGCAGTATTTT.